The 27 T cell receptor beta chains reported below all come from one sample, sequenced in a study of T-cell reconstitution after alpha-beta-depleted transplantation in children. It was with unique molecular identifiers that the TCRbeta library was prepared. TCRdb redid the calling of the PCR reads with MiXCR, one entry per CDR3 protein. The table includes about 340,000 distinct CDR3 sequences, about an eighth detected once. The specimen comprised PBMCs, sampled from the stem cell graft. The receptors were sampled from a human donor who donated a stem cell graft to a child with Fanconi anemia.

V gene TRBV7-8 combines with J gene TRBJ1-1; D may be TRBD1 (5 bases). The CDR3 extends over 13 amino acids. The germline CDR1 and CDR2 sequences are SGHVS and FQNEAQ. The V end lost 2 bases, the J end lost 8 bases, and 12 bases lay between the germline ends. CDR3 bases: TGTGCCAGCAGCTTAAATGACGGACAAGAAGCTTTCTTT. Its protein is CASSLNDGQEAFF.

The chain uses TRBV2 and TRBJ2-7, with a weak D call TRBD1 (6 bases). Germline CDR1 and CDR2: SNHLY and FYNNEI. V was pared by 5 bases and J by 7 bases, with 15 bases between. The CDR3 is made up of 13 amino acids. In nucleotides, the CDR3 is TGTGCCAGCAGTTCCCAGGGGATGGGGGAGCAGTACGTC. Translating it yields CASSSQGMGEQYV.

CDR3 amino acids: CASSPAGQETQYF. For the CDR3, the DNA is TGTGCCAGCAGCCCAGCGGGGCAAGAGACCCAGTACTTC. This chain joins TRBV3-1 and TRBJ2-5; 7 bases are shared with TRBD2. Germline-derived CDR1 and CDR2 are LGHDT and YNNKEL (reference sequence). The CDR3 contains 13 residues. With V trimmed by 4 bases and J by 2 bases, 1 base remained unmatched.

This chain uses TRBV6-6 with TRBJ2-1, with 9 nucleotides matching TRBD2. V shed 6 bases and J 8 bases; nucleotides not matched to a gene: 5. Germline values: CDR1 MNHNY, CDR2 SVGAGI (reference sequence). The CDR3 loop spans 13 amino acids. CDR3 loop: CASRGLASDEQFF. In nucleotides, the CDR3 is TGTGCCAGCAGAGGACTAGCGTCCGATGAGCAGTTCTTC.

This sequence joins TRBV6-2 or TRBV6-3 and TRBJ2-1; D remains ambiguous. Trimming stripped 10 bases from V and 6 bases from J, with 7 bases between. The CDR3 extends over 10 amino acids. CDR1 is MNHEY, CDR2 SVGEGT, per germline. The CDR3 DNA reads TGTGCCACCCCCTCCAATGAGCAGTTCTTC. Amino acids: CATPSNEQFF.

This clonotype was seen more than once but under ten times. In DNA, the CDR3 is TGTGCCAGCATCCGCGGTAAAGAATCACCCCTCCACTTT. It is translated as CASIRGKESPLHF. The chain couples TRBV28 to TRBJ1-6; D unresolved. CDR3 length equals 13 residues. The V end was cut by 7 bases, the J end by 10 bases, with 14 bases between. Germline CDR1 reads MDHEN; CDR2 reads SYDVKM.

This clonotype was recorded a few times. CDR3 in amino acids: CASSSLGPNTEAFF. The CDR3 DNA reads as TGCGCCAGCAGCTCGTTGGGCCCAAACACTGAAGCTTTCTTT. The V and J genes are TRBV5-1 and TRBJ1-1; D uncertain. Germline lookup yields CDR1 SGHRS and CDR2 YFSETQ. The V gene lost 3 bases and the J gene lost 2 bases, with 11 bases spanning the gap. CDR3 length: 14 residues.

This chain uses TRBV6-2 or TRBV6-3 with TRBJ1-6; D gene uncertain. Trimming removed 5 bases from V and 0 bases from J, with 11 bases in between. The germline gives CDR1 MNHEY, CDR2 SVGEGT. The CDR3 contains 16 residues. The CDR3 sequence is CASSRAKGSYNSPLHF. In nucleotides, the CDR3 is TGTGCCAGCAGTCGAGCTAAGGGCTCCTATAATTCACCCCTCCACTTT.

Ten or more counts support this clonotype. The rearrangement links TRBV20-1 to TRBJ2-7; D gene unclear. V was cut by 4 bases and J by 4 bases, with 14 bases left in between. CDR1 DFQATT and CDR2 SNEGSKA come from the germline V gene (reference sequence). The CDR3 consists of 13 residues. Here the CDR3 reads CSAIIPGRYEQYF. In nucleotides, the CDR3 is TGCAGTGCTATCATTCCTGGTCGTTACGAGCAGTACTTC.

This clonotype was detected a few times. The chain combines TRBV30 with TRBJ1-1; D gene uncertain. The CDR3 is made up of 14 amino acids. Germline loops: CDR1 GTSNPN, CDR2 SVGIG (reference sequence). V dropped 4 bases and J dropped 5 bases, with 17 bases sitting between them. CDR3 sequence reads: CAWNKRRLGTEAFF. The CDR3 DNA sequence: TGTGCCTGGAACAAACGGCGCTTGGGGACTGAAGCTTTCTTT.

This clonotype was counted only a few times. V is TRBV4-3 and J is TRBJ1-1, with D maybe TRBD1 (5 bases). The V gene lost 1 base and the J gene lost 11 bases, with 14 bases spanning the gap. The CDR3 loop spans 13 amino acids. CDR1 LGHNA and CDR2 YSLEER come from the germline V gene. CDR3: CASSQVSGAGAFF. The CDR3 DNA reads as TGCGCCAGCAGCCAAGTCTCTGGGGCAGGGGCTTTCTTT.

This clonotype was found many times. This rearrangement joins TRBV5-1 to TRBJ2-2; 8 positions agree with TRBD1. The V gene's germline CDR1 is SGHRS and CDR2 YFSETQ. With V trimmed by 4 bases and J by 3 bases, 5 bases remained unmatched. There are 15 residues in the CDR3. The CDR3 loop reads CASSLGQGYTGELFF. CDR3 in DNA: TGCGCCAGCAGCCTCGGACAGGGCTACACCGGGGAGCTGTTTTTT. Combining the CDR3 with reference TRBV5-1 and TRBJ2-2 gives the whole variable domain KAGVTQTPRYLIKTRGQQVTLSCSPISGHRSVSWYQQTPGQGLQFLFEYFSETQRNKGNFPGRFSGRQFSNSRSEMNVSTLELGDSALYLCASSLGQGYTGELFFGEGSRLTVL.

This clonotype has ten or more counts. CDR3 sequence reads: CASSFKVAENTEAFF. The CDR3 nucleotides are TGTGCCAGCAGTTTCAAGGTTGCTGAGAACACTGAAGCTTTCTTT. The rearrangement joins TRBV28 to TRBJ1-1; D is undetermined. The CDR3 runs 15 residues. Germline assignment: CDR1 MDHEN and CDR2 SYDVKM. The V gene lost 3 bases and the J gene lost 1 base, with 12 bases spanning the gap.

This chain joins TRBV5-1 and TRBJ2-3; D may be TRBD2 (5 bases). Per germline, CDR1 SGHRS and CDR2 YFSETQ. The CDR3 runs 12 residues. V dropped 6 bases and J dropped 3 bases, with 8 bases sitting between them. The DNA of the CDR3 is TGCGCCAGCACCCGGGGAACAGATACGCAGTATTTT. This sequence encodes CASTRGTDTQYF.

The rearrangement links TRBV10-2 to TRBJ1-6; tentative D call: TRBD1 (6 bases). CDR1 WSHSY and CDR2 SAAADI come from the germline V gene. V was shortened by 4 bases and J by 9 bases, with 13 bases between the two germline ends. The CDR3 is made up of 14 amino acids. As DNA, the CDR3 is TGCGCCAGCAGTGGCCAGGGGAATGGTTCACCCCTCCACTTT. This codes for CASSGQGNGSPLHF.

The genes are TRBV5-5 and TRBJ1-6; D is uncertain. CDR1 is SGHKS, CDR2 YYEKEE, per germline (reference sequence). This CDR3 comprises 15 residues. The germline V and J ends were trimmed by 4 bases and 8 bases, with 16 bases remaining between them. The CDR3 protein is CASSPTPGRDSPLHF. CDR3 in DNA: TGTGCCAGCAGCCCGACCCCGGGCAGAGATTCACCCCTCCACTTT.

The chain joins TRBV3-1 to TRBJ2-3; TRBD2 is a possible D gene (6 bases). The CDR3 extends over 15 amino acids. Germline V gene lookup returns CDR1 LGHDT and CDR2 YNNKEL (reference sequence). Trimming pared 1 base from V and 0 bases from J, leaving 8 bases between. The CDR3 sequence: CASSQAGTSTDTQYF. CDR3 sequence (DNA): TGTGCCAGCAGCCAAGCCGGGACTAGCACAGATACGCAGTATTTT.

The V and J genes are TRBV20-1 and TRBJ2-5; a possible D gene is TRBD2 (6 bases). V shed 4 bases and J shed 3 bases, with 6 bases lying between them. This CDR3 contains 11 residues. Per the germline V gene, CDR1 is DFQATT and CDR2 is SNEGSKA (reference sequence). CDR3 coding DNA: TGCAGTGCTACGGGGGAAGAGACCCAGTACTTC. Translation: CSATGEETQYF.

This clonotype has just a few counts. The chain combines TRBV20-1 with TRBJ2-1; TRBD2 might be the D (5 bases). This CDR3 is built from 12 residues. Trimming shortened V by 5 bases and J by 4 bases, and 9 bases separated the two germline ends. Germline values: CDR1 DFQATT, CDR2 SNEGSKA (reference sequence). The DNA of the CDR3 is TGCAGTGCTGAGGGCGGGTACAATGAGCAGTTCTTC. Amino acid sequence: CSAEGGYNEQFF.

The chain employs TRBV5-8 and TRBJ2-2; TRBD1 is a possible D gene (6 bases). Germline V gene data show CDR1 as SGHTS and CDR2 as YDEGEE. The CDR3 is 15 amino acids. Trimming stripped 1 base from V and 7 bases from J, with 14 bases between. The CDR3 reads CASSLYTGSIGELFF. CDR3 DNA: TGTGCCAGCAGCTTGTACACAGGGAGCATCGGGGAGCTGTTTTTT.

This clonotype was counted once. This chain connects TRBV10-3 to TRBJ2-3; D assignment may be TRBD1 or TRBD2 (5 bases each). In germline, CDR1 is ENHRY, CDR2 SYGVKD. The CDR3 spans 15 residues. V was shortened by 7 bases and J by 1 base, with 15 bases between the two germline ends. CDR3 region: CAIKDLGRGTDTQYF. The CDR3 coding sequence is TGTGCCATCAAAGATCTGGGACGAGGCACAGATACGCAGTATTTT.

This clonotype has only a few counts. This sequence joins TRBV9 and TRBJ2-5; D is possibly TRBD2 (5 bases). With 4 bases removed from V and 5 bases from J, the gap between germline ends came to 18 bases. Looked up from germline, CDR1 is SGDLS and CDR2 is YYNGEE. CDR3 length: 15 residues. CDR3 protein: CASSPRSDSWETQYF. DNA for the CDR3: TGTGCCAGCAGCCCCCGTAGCGATTCGTGGGAGACCCAGTACTTC.

In this sample, this clonotype turned up a few times. The CDR3 protein is CSARGVSRGASSYEQYV. The CDR3 coding sequence is TGCAGTGCTAGGGGGGTGTCGCGGGGGGCTAGCTCCTACGAGCAGTACGTC. The rearrangement joins TRBV20-1 to TRBJ2-7; 8 nucleotides match TRBD2. The CDR3 is 17 amino acids. V was clipped by 3 bases and J by 0 bases; unmatched bases: 13. Germline V gene data show CDR1 as DFQATT and CDR2 as SNEGSKA (reference sequence).

This clonotype was found a few times. The chain employs TRBV19 and TRBJ2-2, with 8 nucleotides matching TRBD1. The CDR3 totals 14 residues. With 4 bases clipped from V and 4 bases from J, the junction kept 2 bases outside the gene matches. Looked up from germline, CDR1 is LNHDA and CDR2 is SQIVND (reference sequence). The chain's CDR3 is CASSTGTGTGELFF. In nucleotides, the CDR3 is TGTGCCAGTAGTACTGGGACAGGCACCGGGGAGCTGTTTTTT.

This clonotype was picked up many times. This chain connects TRBV9 to TRBJ2-3; no reliable D call. CDR1 SGDLS and CDR2 YYNGEE come from the germline V gene. CDR3 length: 12 amino acids. Trimming took off 3 bases at V and 3 bases at J, with 5 bases between the two ends. The CDR3 protein is CASSDVTDTQYF. CDR3 nucleotides: TGTGCCAGCAGCGACGTAACAGATACGCAGTATTTT.

In regard to this clonotype: Likely a read error: the CDR3 ends without its conserved phenylalanine or tryptophan. The chain combines TRBV6-1 with TRBJ1-6, with 9 bases identical to TRBD1. Trimming cost V 5 bases and J 7 bases; bases outside gene matches: 6. The germline V gene encodes CDR1 MNHNS and CDR2 SASEGT. The CDR3 is 15 amino acids. The CDR3 region is CASSRGGQGNSPLHC. The CDR3 DNA sequence: TGTGCCAGCAGTAGGGGAGGACAGGGGAATTCACCCCTCCACTGT.

This clonotype has more than one count but fewer than ten. The rearrangement links TRBV10-3 to TRBJ1-1; 8 nucleotides line up with TRBD1. Per the germline V gene, CDR1 is ENHRY and CDR2 is SYGVKD. This CDR3 is 16 amino acids long. Germline trimming cut 0 bases from V and 7 bases from J; bases unmatched to any gene: 10. DNA of the CDR3: TGTGCCATCAGTGAGTCGTTAGGGCAGGGGGCAGGTGAAGCTTTCTTT. Translation gives CAISESLGQGAGEAFF.